This T cell receptor beta chain was sequenced for a study of blood T cell repertoires in COVID-19. Study overall: T cells, B-cell-depleted T cells, or PBMCs supplied cDNA or gDNA.

Germline V gene lookup returns CDR1 MDHEN and CDR2 SYDVKM. V lost 8 bases to trimming and J lost 7 bases, with 23 bases between them. This CDR3 comprises 16 residues. Profiled with immunoSEQ multiplex PCR; TCRdb holds only in-frame clones, not every one. This table holds under 200,000 clones, about 83% found once. The chain employs TRBV28 and TRBJ2-2, with a possible D match to TRBD2 (6 bases). This clonotype was obtained from an older man who had recovered from COVID-19. The sample consisted of peripheral blood. This chain's CDR3 is CASGFSTRGGGGELFF. The CDR3 coding sequence is TGTGCCAGCGGCTTTAGTACGAGGGGAGGTGGCGGGGAGCTGTTTTTT.